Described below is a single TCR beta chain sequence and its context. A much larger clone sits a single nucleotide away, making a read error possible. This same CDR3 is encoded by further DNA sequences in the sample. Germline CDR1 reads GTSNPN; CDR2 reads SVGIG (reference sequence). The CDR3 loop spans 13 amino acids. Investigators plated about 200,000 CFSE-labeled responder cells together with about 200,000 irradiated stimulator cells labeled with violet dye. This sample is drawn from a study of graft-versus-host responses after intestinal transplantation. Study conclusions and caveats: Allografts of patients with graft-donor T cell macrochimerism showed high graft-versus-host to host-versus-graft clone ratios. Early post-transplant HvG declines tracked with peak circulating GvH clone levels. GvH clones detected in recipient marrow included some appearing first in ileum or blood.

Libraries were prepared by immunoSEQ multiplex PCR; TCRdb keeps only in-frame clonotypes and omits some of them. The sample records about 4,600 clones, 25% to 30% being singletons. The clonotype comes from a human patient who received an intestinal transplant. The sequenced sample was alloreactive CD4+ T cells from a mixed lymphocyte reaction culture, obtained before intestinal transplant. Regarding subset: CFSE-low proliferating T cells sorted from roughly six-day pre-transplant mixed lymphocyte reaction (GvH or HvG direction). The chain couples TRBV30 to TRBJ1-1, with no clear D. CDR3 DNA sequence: TGTGCCTGGAGTGTTAGCATGAACACTGAAGCCTTCTTT. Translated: CAWSVSMNTEAFF.